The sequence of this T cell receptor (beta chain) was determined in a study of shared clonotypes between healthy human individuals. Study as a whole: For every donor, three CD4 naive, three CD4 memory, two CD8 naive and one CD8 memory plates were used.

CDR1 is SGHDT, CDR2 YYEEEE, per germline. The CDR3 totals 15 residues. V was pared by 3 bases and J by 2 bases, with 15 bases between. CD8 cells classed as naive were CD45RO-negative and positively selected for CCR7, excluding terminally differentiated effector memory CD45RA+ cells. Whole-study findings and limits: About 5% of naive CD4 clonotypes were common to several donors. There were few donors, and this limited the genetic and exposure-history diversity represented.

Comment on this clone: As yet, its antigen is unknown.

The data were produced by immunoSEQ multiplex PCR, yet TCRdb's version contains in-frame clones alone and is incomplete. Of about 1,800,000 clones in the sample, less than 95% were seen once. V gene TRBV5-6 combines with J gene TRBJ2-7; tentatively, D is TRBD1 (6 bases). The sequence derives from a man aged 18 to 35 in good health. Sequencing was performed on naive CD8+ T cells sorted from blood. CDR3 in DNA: TGTGCCAGCAGCTCCCGACAGGAAATTCCCTACGAGCAGTACTTC. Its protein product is CASSSRQEIPYEQYF.